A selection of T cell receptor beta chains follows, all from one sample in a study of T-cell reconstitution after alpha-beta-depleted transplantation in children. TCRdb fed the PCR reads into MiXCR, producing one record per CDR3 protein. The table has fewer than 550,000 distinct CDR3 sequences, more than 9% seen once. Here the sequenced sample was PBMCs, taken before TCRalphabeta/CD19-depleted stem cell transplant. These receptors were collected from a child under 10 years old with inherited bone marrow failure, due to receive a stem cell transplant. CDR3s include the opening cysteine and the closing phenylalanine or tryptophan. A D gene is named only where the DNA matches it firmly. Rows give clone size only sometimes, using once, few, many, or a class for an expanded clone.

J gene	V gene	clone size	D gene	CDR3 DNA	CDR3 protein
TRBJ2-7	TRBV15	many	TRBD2	TGTGCCACCAGCACAGGACTAGCGGGAGACTACGAGCAGTACTTC	CATSTGLAGDYEQYF
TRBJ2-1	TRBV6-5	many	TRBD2	TGTGCCAGCAGTTACACCCCGTTGGCGGGAGGGCACTACAATGAGCAGTTCTTC	CASSYTPLAGGHYNEQFF
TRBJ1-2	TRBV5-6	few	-	TGTGCCAGCAGCTTGGATCGGTCAGGAGGTTTTGGTGGCTATGGCTACACCTTC	CASSLDRSGGFGGYGYTF
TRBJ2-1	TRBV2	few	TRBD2	TGTGCCAGCAGTCCTGGACTAGCGTACTACAATGAGCAGTTCTTC	CASSPGLAYYNEQFF
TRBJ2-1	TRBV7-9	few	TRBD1	TGTGCCAGCAGCCGAGGACAGGGTGGTGAGCAGTTCTTC	CASSRGQGGEQFF
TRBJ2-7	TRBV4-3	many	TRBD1	TGCGCCAGCAGCCAAACGGGACAGGCCTACGAGCAGTACTTC	CASSQTGQAYEQYF
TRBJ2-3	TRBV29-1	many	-	-	CSVAGGSTNF
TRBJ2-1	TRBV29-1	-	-	TGCAGCGTTGTAGAGGGACTTCACTCCTACAATGAGCAGTTCTTC	CSVVEGLHSYNEQFF
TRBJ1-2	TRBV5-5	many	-	TGTGCCAGCAGCTCCGCCATACAGGGAAACTATGGCTACACCTTC	CASSSAIQGNYGYTF
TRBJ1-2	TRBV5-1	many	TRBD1	TGTGCCAGCAGCTTAGGACAGGGGGACTATGGCTACACCTTC	CASSLGQGDYGYTF
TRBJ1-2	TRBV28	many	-	TGTGCCAGCAGTTTATGGGCCGGGGGGAATGGCTACACCTTC	CASSLWAGGNGYTF
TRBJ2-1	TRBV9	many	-	TGTGCCAGCAGCGCAAACGGAGCCTACAATGAGCAGTTCTTC	CASSANGAYNEQFF
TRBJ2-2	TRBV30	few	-	TGTGCCTGGAGTGTCGGCGGGGAGCTGTTTTTT	CAWSVGGELFF
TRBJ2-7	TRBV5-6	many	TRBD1	TGTGCCAGCAGGTTGACAGGGTCCTACGAGCAGTACTTC	CASRLTGSYEQYF
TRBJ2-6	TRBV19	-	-	TGTGCCAGTAGTCACGGGAGCTCTGGGGCCAACGTCCTGACTTTC	CASSHGSSGANVLTF
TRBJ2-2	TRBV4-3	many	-	TGCGCCAGCAGCCAAGAAAGCGGGACAGCGAACACCGGGGAGCTGTTTTTT	CASSQESGTANTGELFF
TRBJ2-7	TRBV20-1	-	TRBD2	TGCAGTGCTAGAGGGGGGACTAGCGGGTTTTCCTACGAGCAGTACTTC	CSARGGTSGFSYEQYF
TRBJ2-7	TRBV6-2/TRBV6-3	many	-	TGTGCCAGCATTTCCGGGTGGGTCTACGAGCAGTACTTC	CASISGWVYEQYF
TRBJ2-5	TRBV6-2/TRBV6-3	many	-	TGTGCCAGCAGTTACCTATTCGAGACCCAGTACTTC	CASSYLFETQYF
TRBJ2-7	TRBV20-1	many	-	TGCAGTGTACTGACTCCCTCCTACGAGCAGTACTTC	CSVLTPSYEQYF
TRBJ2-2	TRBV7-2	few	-	TGTGCCAGCAGCTTAGCCAGGGGCTTTTTACTACCTGCGAACACCGGGGAGCTGTTTTTT	CASSLARGFLLPANTGELFF
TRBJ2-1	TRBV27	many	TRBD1	TGTGCCAGCAGTTCATGGACAGGGGTAAGGTATGAGCAGTTCTTC	CASSSWTGVRYEQFF
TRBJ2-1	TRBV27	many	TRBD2	TGTGCCAGCAGTTTCGGACCGGGAGGGGACTACAATGAGCAGTTCTTC	CASSFGPGGDYNEQFF
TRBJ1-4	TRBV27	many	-	TGTGCCAGCAGTAAACAGGGAACTAATGAAAAACTGTTTTTT	CASSKQGTNEKLFF
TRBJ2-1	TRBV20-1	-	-	TGCAGTGCTAGAGAAGGTGAAGGACACAATGAGCAGTTCTTC	CSAREGEGHNEQFF
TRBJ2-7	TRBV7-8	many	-	TGTGCCAGCAGCGACTATAATGGAGGGGACGAGCAGTACTTC	CASSDYNGGDEQYF
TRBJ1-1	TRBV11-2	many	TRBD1	TGTGCCAGCAGCACCCGACAGGGGGAGACTGAAGCTTTCTTT	CASSTRQGETEAFF
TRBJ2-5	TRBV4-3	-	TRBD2	TGCGCCAGCAGCCAAATCGGGGGGGGAGAGACCCAGTACTTC	CASSQIGGGETQYF
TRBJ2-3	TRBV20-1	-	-	TGCAGTGCGACTCATCAGGGAGCCACAGATACGCAGTATTTT	CSATHQGATDTQYF
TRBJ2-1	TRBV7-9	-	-	TGTGCCAGCAGCGATACTGGGTACAATGAGCAGTTCTTC	CASSDTGYNEQFF
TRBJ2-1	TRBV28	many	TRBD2	TGTGCCAGCAGTTTTTCACTAGCGGGCCCCGGATCCTACAATGAGCAGTTCTTC	CASSFSLAGPGSYNEQFF
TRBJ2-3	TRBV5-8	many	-	TGTGCCAGCAGCCCCGCCGGTTTGGCAGATACGCAGTATTTT	CASSPAGLADTQYF
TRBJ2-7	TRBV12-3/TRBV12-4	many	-	TGTGCCAGCAGTTTAGGGCTTAGAGAGCAGTACTTC	CASSLGLREQYF
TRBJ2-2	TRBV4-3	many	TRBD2	TGCGCCAGCAGCTCGGGACTAGGGTTCACCGGGGAGCTGTTTTTT	CASSSGLGFTGELFF
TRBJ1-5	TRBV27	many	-	TGTGCCAGCAGTTTATGGGCAGGAGGACAGCCCCAGCATTTT	CASSLWAGGQPQHF
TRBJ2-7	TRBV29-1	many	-	TGCAGCGTTGTTAAGGGGACACCACCCTACGAGCAGTACTTC	CSVVKGTPPYEQYF
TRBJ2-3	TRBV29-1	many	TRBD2	TGCAGCGCCTTCCATTTAGCGGGACTGAGCACAGATACGCAGTATTTT	CSAFHLAGLSTDTQYF
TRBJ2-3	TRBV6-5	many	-	TGTGCCAGCAGTTACGATGGTTTGACAGATACGCAGTATTTT	CASSYDGLTDTQYF
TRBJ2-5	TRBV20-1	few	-	TGCAGTGCTACCCACGACGCGGCCTTGCAAGAGACCCAGTACTTC	CSATHDAALQETQYF
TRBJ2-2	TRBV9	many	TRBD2	TGTGCCAGCAGCGAGCGGGAGGGCTTAAACACCGGGGAGCTGTTTTTT	CASSEREGLNTGELFF
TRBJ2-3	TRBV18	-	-	TGTGCCAGCTCACCATCCCTGGGAAACCACCTGCCCACAGATACGCAGTATTTT	CASSPSLGNHLPTDTQYF
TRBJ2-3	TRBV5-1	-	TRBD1	TGCGCCAGCAGCTCCGTCCAGGGGGCTCTCGGAGATACGCAGTATTTT	CASSSVQGALGDTQYF
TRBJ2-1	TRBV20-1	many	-	TGCAGTGCTAGAGATCCACTGAGGGATACTTATAGGAATGAGCAGTTCTTC	CSARDPLRDTYRNEQFF
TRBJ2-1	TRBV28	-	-	TGTGCCAGCAGTTTTCAAGGGGCGTCTTTTGAGCAGTTCTTC	CASSFQGASFEQFF
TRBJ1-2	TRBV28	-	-	TGTGCCAGCTGTCAGTGGGACTATGGCTACACCTTC	CASCQWDYGYTF
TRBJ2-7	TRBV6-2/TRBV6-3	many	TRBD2	TGTGCCAGCAGTTCGCAAGGTAGCGGGAGGGTCTACGAGCAGTACTTC	CASSSQGSGRVYEQYF
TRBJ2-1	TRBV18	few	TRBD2	TGTGCCAGCTCACCGCTGACTAGCGGGATAGGTGAGCAGTTCTTC	CASSPLTSGIGEQFF
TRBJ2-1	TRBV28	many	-	TGTGCCAGCAGTTTCGGGGCGCCGGAGCAGTTCTTC	CASSFGAPEQFF
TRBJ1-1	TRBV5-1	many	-	TGCGCCAGCACCCTGACACCGAACACTGAAGCTTTCTTT	CASTLTPNTEAFF
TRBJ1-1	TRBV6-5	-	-	TGTGCCAGCAGTTACTTACGGGTCGGTAGCACTGAAGCTTTCTTT	CASSYLRVGSTEAFF
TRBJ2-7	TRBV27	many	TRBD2	TGTGCCACCAAAACTAGCGGGAGGGCCTGGAGGAACGAGCAGTACTTC	CATKTSGRAWRNEQYF
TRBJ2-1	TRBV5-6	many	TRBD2	TGTGCCAGCAGCGGCAACCCGGGACTAGCGGGTGAGCAGTTCTTC	CASSGNPGLAGEQFF